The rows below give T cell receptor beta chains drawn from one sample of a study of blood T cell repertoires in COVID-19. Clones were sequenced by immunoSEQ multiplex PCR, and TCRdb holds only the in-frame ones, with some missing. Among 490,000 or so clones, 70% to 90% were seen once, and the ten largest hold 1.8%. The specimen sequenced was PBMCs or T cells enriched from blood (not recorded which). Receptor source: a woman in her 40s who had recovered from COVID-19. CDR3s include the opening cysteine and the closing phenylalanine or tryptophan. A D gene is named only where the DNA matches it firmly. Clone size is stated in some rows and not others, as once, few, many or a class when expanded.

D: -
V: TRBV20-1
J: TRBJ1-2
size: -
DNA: TGCAGTGCTATACAGGGTCATGGCTACACCTTC
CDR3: CSAIQGHGYTF

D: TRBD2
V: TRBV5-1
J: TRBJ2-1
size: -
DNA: TGCGCCAGCAGCTTTGGACTAGCGGGAGTTGAATACAATGAGCAGTTCTTC
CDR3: CASSFGLAGVEYNEQFF

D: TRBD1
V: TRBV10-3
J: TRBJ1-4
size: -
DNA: TGTGCCGCCGGCGACAGGGGCGAAAAACTGTTTTTT
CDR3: CAAGDRGEKLFF

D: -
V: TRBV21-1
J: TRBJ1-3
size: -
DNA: TGTGCCAGCAGCAAAGGACACAGGATCTCTGGAAACACCATATATTTT
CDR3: CASSKGHRISGNTIYF

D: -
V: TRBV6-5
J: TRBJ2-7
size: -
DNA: TGTGCCAGCAGTTACGGCCCTGCCTACGAGCAGTACTTC
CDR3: CASSYGPAYEQYF

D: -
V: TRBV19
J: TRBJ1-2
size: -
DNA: TGTGCCAGTAGTATAACCGGCGCGTGGCAGGGAAGTGGCTACACCTTC
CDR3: CASSITGAWQGSGYTF

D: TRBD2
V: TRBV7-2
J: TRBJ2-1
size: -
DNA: TGTGCCGGACCGCAGGGAGCGGGAGGGCCTGAGCAGTTCTTC
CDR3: CAGPQGAGGPEQFF

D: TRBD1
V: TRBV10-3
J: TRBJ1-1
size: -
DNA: TGTGCCAGCCAGAAGACAGGGTTGAACACTGAAGCTTTCTTT
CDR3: CASQKTGLNTEAFF

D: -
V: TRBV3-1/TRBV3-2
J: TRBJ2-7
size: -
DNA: TGTGCCAGCAGCCAAGATCCGGGAACGACCTACGAGCAGTACTTC
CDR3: CASSQDPGTTYEQYF

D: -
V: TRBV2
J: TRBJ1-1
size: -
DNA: TGTGCCAGCAGTGTAGTCAGGCGGAACACTGAAGCTTTCTTT
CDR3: CASSVVRRNTEAFF

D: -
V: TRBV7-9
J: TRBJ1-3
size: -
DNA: TGTGCCAGCAGCTTAGCGGCGCGGATCTCTGGAAACACCATATATTTT
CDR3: CASSLAARISGNTIYF

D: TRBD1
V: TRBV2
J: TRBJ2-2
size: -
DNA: TGTGCCAGCAGCGGGACAGGGCAGAACACCGGGGAGCTGTTTTTT
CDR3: CASSGTGQNTGELFF

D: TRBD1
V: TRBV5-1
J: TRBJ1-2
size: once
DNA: TGCGCCAGCAGGGATGGACAGGGGGACTATGGCTACACCTTC
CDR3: CASRDGQGDYGYTF

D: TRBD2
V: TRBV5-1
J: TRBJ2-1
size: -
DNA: TGCGCCAGCAGCTTGGCGGCGGGAGGGCCTAATGAGCAGTTCTTC
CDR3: CASSLAAGGPNEQFF

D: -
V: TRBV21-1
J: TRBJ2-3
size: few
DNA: TGTGCCAGCAGCAATTTGGCGGGAGATTGTGCAGATACGCAGTATTTT
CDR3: CASSNLAGDCADTQYF

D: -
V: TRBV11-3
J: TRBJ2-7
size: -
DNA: TGTGCCAGCAGCCGCGGGACCCACTACGAGCAGTACTTC
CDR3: CASSRGTHYEQYF

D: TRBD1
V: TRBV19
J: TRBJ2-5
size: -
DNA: TGTGCCAGTAGTTTGACAGGGGACACGGGAGACAGGTACTTC
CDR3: CASSLTGDTGDRYF

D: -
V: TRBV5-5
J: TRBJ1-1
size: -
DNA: TGTGCCAGCAGCCCGACGGCAGGGTCCCGTGAAGCTTTCTTT
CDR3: CASSPTAGSREAFF

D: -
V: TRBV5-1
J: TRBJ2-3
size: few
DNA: TGCGCCAGCAGCCCCCGGGCCGGGCTAGCCACAGATACGCAGTATTTT
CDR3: CASSPRAGLATDTQYF

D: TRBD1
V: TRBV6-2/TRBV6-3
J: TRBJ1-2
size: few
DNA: TGTGCCAGCAGTCGGGCAGGGGGCTATGGCTACACCTTC
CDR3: CASSRAGGYGYTF

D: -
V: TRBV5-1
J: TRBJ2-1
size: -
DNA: TGCGCCAGCAGCCCCCTGGGGCCTGGCAATGAGCAGTTCTTC
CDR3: CASSPLGPGNEQFF

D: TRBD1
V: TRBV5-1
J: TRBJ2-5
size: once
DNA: TGCGCCAGCAGCACCCTACAGGGGGAAGAGACCCAGTACTTC
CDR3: CASSTLQGEETQYF

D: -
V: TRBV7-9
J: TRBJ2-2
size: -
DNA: TGTGCCAGCAGCCCACTAGCATTGGGCGGGGAGCTGTTTTTT
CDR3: CASSPLALGGELFF

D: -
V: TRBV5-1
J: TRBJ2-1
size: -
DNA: TGCGCCAGCAGCTTGGCCATTAGTCTCGTCCTTGATGAGCAGTTCTTC
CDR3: CASSLAISLVLDEQFF

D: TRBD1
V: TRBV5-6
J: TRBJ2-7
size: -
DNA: TGTGCCAGCAGCTTGGGGTTGTGGGGACAGGGAGTCGAGCAGTACTTC
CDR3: CASSLGLWGQGVEQYF

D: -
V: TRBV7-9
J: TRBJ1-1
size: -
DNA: TGTGCCAGCAGCTTAGTTGCAGGGGACCATGACACTGAAGCTTTCTTT
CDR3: CASSLVAGDHDTEAFF

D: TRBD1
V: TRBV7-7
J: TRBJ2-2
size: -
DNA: TGTGCCAGCAGCTCCGGGACAGGGCCCCCGGGGACCGGGGAGCTGTTTTTT
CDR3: CASSSGTGPPGTGELFF

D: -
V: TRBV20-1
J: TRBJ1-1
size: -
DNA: TGCAGTGTAGGGGGGAACACTGAAGCTTTCTTT
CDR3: CSVGGNTEAFF

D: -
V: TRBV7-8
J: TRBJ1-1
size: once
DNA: TGTGCCAGCAGACAAAACAGGGTAGGGGGCACTGAAGCTTTCTTT
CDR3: CASRQNRVGGTEAFF

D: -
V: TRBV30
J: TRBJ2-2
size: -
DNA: TGTGCCTGGGCCCCTACAGAATTCGGCCTTACCGGGGAGCTGTTTTTT
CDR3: CAWAPTEFGLTGELFF

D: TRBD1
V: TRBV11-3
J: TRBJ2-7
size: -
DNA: TGTGCCAGCATTACTAGGACAGGGAGGAACGAGCAGTACTTC
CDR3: CASITRTGRNEQYF

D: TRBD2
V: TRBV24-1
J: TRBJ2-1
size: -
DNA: TGTGCCACCAGTGACGCTTCCCTCGCGGGGGGAAGCAATGAGCAGTTCTTC
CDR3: CATSDASLAGGSNEQFF